This is a list of T cell receptor beta chains from one sample in a study of OX40 agonist ivuxolimab in advanced cancers. The repertoire was sequenced with immunoSEQ multiplex PCR; TCRdb's copy has only in-frame clones and lacks some. The profile covers 60,000 to 85,000 clones, with approximately 90% appearing a single time and approximately 8% taken by the ten largest. The sequenced sample was CD4+ or CD8+ T cells sorted from blood, obtained in a trial of the OX40 agonist ivuxolimab. The receptors stem from an adult with an advanced solid tumor such as melanoma, head and neck, liver or kidney cancer. Both conserved end residues are trimmed from each CDR3. The order of the fields is J gene, V gene, CDR3 length, CDR3 protein.

j_call: TRBJ2-5; v_call: TRBV5-1; cdr3_length: 10; cdr3_aa: ASSLAGETQY
j_call: TRBJ1-2; v_call: TRBV6-5; cdr3_length: 12; cdr3_aa: ASSSTVEAYGYT
j_call: TRBJ2-7; v_call: TRBV19; cdr3_length: 11; cdr3_aa: ASSIGFTYEQY
j_call: TRBJ2-7; v_call: TRBV30; cdr3_length: 9; cdr3_aa: AWSARHEQY
j_call: TRBJ2-4; v_call: TRBV4-1; cdr3_length: 12; cdr3_aa: ASSQSSGVNIQY
j_call: TRBJ2-2; v_call: TRBV9; cdr3_length: 11; cdr3_aa: ASSPPGTGELF
j_call: TRBJ2-7; v_call: TRBV6-5; cdr3_length: 11; cdr3_aa: ASSPGHLYEQY
j_call: TRBJ2-2; v_call: TRBV6-5; cdr3_length: 14; cdr3_aa: ASSYWTSGGTGELF
j_call: TRBJ1-5; v_call: TRBV5-6; cdr3_length: 12; cdr3_aa: ASSPGTSNQPQH
j_call: TRBJ1-4; v_call: TRBV9; cdr3_length: 13; cdr3_aa: ASSVVGGTNEKLF
j_call: TRBJ2-3; v_call: TRBV10-3; cdr3_length: 13; cdr3_aa: AISGHTWTADTQY
j_call: TRBJ2-1; v_call: TRBV7-3; cdr3_length: 11; cdr3_aa: ASSLGTANEQF
j_call: TRBJ2-6; v_call: TRBV4-1; cdr3_length: 18; cdr3_aa: ASSQNVNSIGGAGANVLT
j_call: TRBJ2-1; v_call: TRBV7-2; cdr3_length: 14; cdr3_aa: ASSFSTSGGTPEQF
j_call: TRBJ2-3; v_call: TRBV6-5; cdr3_length: 13; cdr3_aa: ASTLSRTGTDTQY
j_call: TRBJ1-2; v_call: TRBV4-1; cdr3_length: 13; cdr3_aa: ASSQDPAGNYGYT
j_call: TRBJ1-2; v_call: TRBV7-2; cdr3_length: 15; cdr3_aa: ASSLVPQSGTGDGYT
j_call: TRBJ2-2; v_call: TRBV10-3; cdr3_length: 12; cdr3_aa: AISDGGVTGELF
j_call: TRBJ2-1; v_call: TRBV4-1; cdr3_length: 13; cdr3_aa: ASSHPREGSSPEF
j_call: TRBJ2-5; v_call: TRBV29-1; cdr3_length: 13; cdr3_aa: SVARGGRWGETQY
j_call: TRBJ2-1; v_call: TRBV13; cdr3_length: 16; cdr3_aa: ASSLGPDTEIYYNEQF
j_call: TRBJ1-4; v_call: TRBV21-1; cdr3_length: 16; cdr3_aa: ANGWPFPRQGMNEKLF
j_call: TRBJ1-1; v_call: TRBV28; cdr3_length: 13; cdr3_aa: ASSLPGQLNTEAF
j_call: TRBJ2-2; v_call: TRBV9; cdr3_length: 11; cdr3_aa: ASREPGTGELF
j_call: TRBJ1-5; v_call: TRBV6-6; cdr3_length: 12; cdr3_aa: ASSQGPVGQPQH
j_call: TRBJ2-3; v_call: TRBV30; cdr3_length: 13; cdr3_aa: AWALLGGGTDTQY
j_call: TRBJ1-6; v_call: TRBV9; cdr3_length: 11; cdr3_aa: ASSVDVNSPLH
j_call: TRBJ2-7; v_call: TRBV7-9; cdr3_length: 13; cdr3_aa: ASSYKDRGTYEQY
j_call: TRBJ1-1; v_call: TRBV27; cdr3_length: 13; cdr3_aa: ASIRGLGSNTEAF
j_call: TRBJ2-1; v_call: TRBV9; cdr3_length: 12; cdr3_aa: ASSPGTNYNEQF
j_call: TRBJ1-2; v_call: TRBV7-7; cdr3_length: 13; cdr3_aa: ASSSTSPEGYGYT
j_call: TRBJ1-1; v_call: TRBV6-5; cdr3_length: 12; cdr3_aa: ASSYWEGGTEAF
j_call: TRBJ2-7; v_call: TRBV7-6; cdr3_length: 11; cdr3_aa: ASSLEETYEQY
j_call: TRBJ2-5; v_call: TRBV5-1; cdr3_length: 15; cdr3_aa: ASSLDGSGGEQETQY
j_call: TRBJ1-1; v_call: TRBV13; cdr3_length: 12; cdr3_aa: ASSLGGLSTEAF
j_call: TRBJ2-7; v_call: TRBV5-1; cdr3_length: 14; cdr3_aa: ASSLVGDIRGSEQY
j_call: TRBJ2-7; v_call: TRBV4-2; cdr3_length: 11; cdr3_aa: ASSQVRAYEQY
j_call: TRBJ1-2; v_call: TRBV4-1; cdr3_length: 13; cdr3_aa: ASSLGYPAAVDYT
j_call: TRBJ2-7; v_call: TRBV7-6; cdr3_length: 12; cdr3_aa: ASSLGTATYEQY
j_call: TRBJ1-2; v_call: TRBV5-5; cdr3_length: 12; cdr3_aa: ASSLAGGVGGYT
j_call: TRBJ2-5; v_call: TRBV9; cdr3_length: 14; cdr3_aa: ASSLDGGGGAKTQY
j_call: TRBJ1-1; v_call: TRBV7-9; cdr3_length: 8; cdr3_aa: ASSFTEAF
j_call: TRBJ2-5; v_call: TRBV4-2; cdr3_length: 13; cdr3_aa: ASSQEWDGYETQY
j_call: TRBJ2-7; v_call: TRBV13; cdr3_length: 13; cdr3_aa: ASSSRRGSLYEQY
j_call: TRBJ1-1; v_call: TRBV7-8; cdr3_length: 12; cdr3_aa: ASSLGVARTEAF
j_call: TRBJ2-5; v_call: TRBV7-6; cdr3_length: 13; cdr3_aa: ASSSGTAQGETQY